The 18 T cell receptor beta chains reported below all come from one sample, sequenced in a study of T cells in localized non-small cell lung cancer. Generated by immunoSEQ multiplex PCR, the TCRdb table keeps only in-frame clones and is missing some. This sample has approximately 33,000 clones, with more than 90% found just once. Sequenced here: peripheral blood, sampled before any cancer treatment. The receptors stem from a female donor older than 55 with stage I lung adenocarcinoma.

V usage is TRBV7-9 and J usage is TRBJ1-1; weak D call: TRBD1 (5 bases). The CDR3 extends over 13 amino acids. Germline values: CDR1 SEHNR, CDR2 FQNEAQ (reference sequence). Trimming pared 8 bases from V and 1 base from J, leaving 11 bases between. CDR3 protein: CASVETGNTEAFF. CDR3 nucleotide sequence: TGTGCCAGCGTTGAAACAGGGAACACTGAAGCTTTCTTT.

V gene TRBV6-5 combines with J gene TRBJ1-4; tentative D call: TRBD1 (5 bases). V lost 3 bases, J lost 8 bases, and 13 bases lay in between. Germline CDR1 reads MNHEY; CDR2 reads SVGAGI. The CDR3 sequence is 14 residues long. The DNA of the CDR3 is TGTGCCAGCAGTTATTACCAGGGCGAAGAAAAACTGTTTTTT. Residues: CASSYYQGEEKLFF.

J is TRBJ2-7 and V is TRBV11-2; TRBD1 might be the D (6 bases). Deletions cut 3 bases from V and 3 bases from J, with 12 bases between. The germline V gene has CDR1 SGHAT and CDR2 FQNNGV. The CDR3 contains 14 residues. The CDR3 region is CASSFSQGHYEQYF. The CDR3 nucleotides are TGTGCCAGCAGCTTTTCCCAGGGGCACTACGAGCAGTACTTC.

The chain couples TRBV19 to TRBJ2-7, with D maybe TRBD2 (5 bases). V lost 5 bases, J lost 3 bases, and 20 bases lay in between. In germline, CDR1 is LNHDA, CDR2 SQIVND (reference sequence). The CDR3 extends over 16 amino acids. CDR3 DNA: TGTGCCAGTAGTTCTGTGAGGACTCAAGTTCTCTACGAGCAGTACGTC. This encodes CASSSVRTQVLYEQYV.

This chain connects TRBV6-4 to TRBJ2-1; D call uncertain. V was clipped by 2 bases and J by 6 bases, with 14 bases between them. The CDR3 loop spans 15 amino acids. In germline, CDR1 is MRHNA, CDR2 SNTAGT. The CDR3 region has the DNA TGTGCCAGCAGTGACGTGGCTAGTCCAATCAATGAGCAGTTCTTC. This gives the protein CASSDVASPINEQFF.

The chain is built from TRBV5-1 and TRBJ1-2, with 7 bases identical to TRBD1. The junction had 14 bases not matched to a gene; V was cut back by 4 bases and J by 5 bases. The CDR3 is 16 residues long. Germline CDR1 is SGHRS and CDR2 is YFSETQ. The DNA for the CDR3 is TGCGCCAGCAGCGCGTCCGGGACAGATTTGGGTTATGGCTACACCTTC. Residues: CASSASGTDLGYGYTF.

The J gene is TRBJ2-4, the V gene TRBV9; TRBD2 is a possible D gene (7 bases). This CDR3 is built from 14 residues. Germline CDR1 SGDLS, CDR2 YYNGEE. The germline V and J ends were trimmed by 5 bases and 8 bases, with 17 bases remaining between them. For the CDR3, the DNA is TGTGCCAGCAGTGAAAGGGGGGGTCGGCACATTCAGTACTTC. Its protein product is CASSERGGRHIQYF.

This rearrangement joins TRBV7-2 to TRBJ2-1; 8 bases map to TRBD1. This CDR3 contains 14 residues. CDR1 and CDR2 from the germline V gene are SGHTA and FQGNSA. Trimming took 5 bases from V and 5 from J; bases not matched to a gene: 5. The CDR3 DNA reads TGTGCCAGCAGCCGACAGGGGATTCACAATGAGCAGTTCTTC. Translation: CASSRQGIHNEQFF. The full variable domain, completed using reference TRBV7-2 and TRBJ2-1, is GAGVSQSPSNKVTEKGKDVELRCDPISGHTALYWYRQSLGQGLEFLIYFQGNSAPDKSGLPSDRFSAERTGGSVSTLTIQRTQQEDSAVYLCASSRQGIHNEQFFGPGTRLTVL.

V gene TRBV19 combines with J gene TRBJ2-7; D is unresolved. Trimming removed 2 bases from V and 3 bases from J, with 5 bases in between. The germline V gene encodes CDR1 LNHDA and CDR2 SQIVND (reference sequence). This CDR3 comprises 12 residues. CDR3 in DNA: TGTGCCAGTAGTATACTAGGCTACGAGCAGTACTTC. Its protein is CASSILGYEQYF.

The gene calls are TRBV2 and TRBJ1-2; the D is unclear. Trimming shortened V by 6 bases and J by 4 bases, and 15 bases separated the two germline ends. Germline assignment: CDR1 SNHLY and CDR2 FYNNEI. This CDR3 is built from 14 residues. The CDR3 coding sequence is TGTGCCAGCAGCGACACCGGACGGATCTATGGCTACACCTTC. It is translated as CASSDTGRIYGYTF.

The DNA for the CDR3 is TGTGCCAGCAGTGAGGCGCGGGACAGGGGACGGACAGATACGCAGTATTTT. Its translation is CASSEARDRGRTDTQYF. V usage is TRBV6-1 and J usage is TRBJ2-3; 10 positions agree with TRBD1. The V gene's germline CDR1 is MNHNS and CDR2 SASEGT. The CDR3 has 17 amino acids. Trimming took 3 bases from V and 3 from J; bases not matched to a gene: 9.

The chain links TRBV27 to TRBJ1-3; 7 positions agree with TRBD1. The CDR3 loop spans 16 amino acids. CDR1 and CDR2 (germline): MNHEY, SMNVEV (reference sequence). Losses at the gene ends were 5 bases for V and 4 bases for J; bases not matched to a gene: 11. CDR3 bases: TGTGCCAGCAGTAAACACAGGGGCACCGGAGGAAACACCATATATTTT. Translated, it gives CASSKHRGTGGNTIYF.

V is TRBV7-2 and J is TRBJ1-2; 8 bases line up with TRBD1. The V segment lost 5 bases and the J segment 1 base; nucleotides outside the gene matches: 12. The CDR3 has 17 amino acids. The germline V gene encodes CDR1 SGHTA and CDR2 FQGNSA. The CDR3 reads CASSPQGDHSVNYGYTF. The CDR3, as DNA: TGTGCCAGCAGCCCACAGGGGGACCACTCTGTTAACTATGGCTACACCTTC. The entire variable domain, with the rest obtained from reference TRBV7-2 and TRBJ1-2, is as follows: GAGVSQSPSNKVTEKGKDVELRCDPISGHTALYWYRQSLGQGLEFLIYFQGNSAPDKSGLPSDRFSAERTGGSVSTLTIQRTQQEDSAVYLCASSPQGDHSVNYGYTFGSGTRLTVV.

The chain has TRBV29-1 and TRBJ2-7; D possibly corresponds to TRBD1 (5 bases). The CDR3 is 13 amino acids. V shed 5 bases and J shed 0 bases, with 11 bases lying between them. Germline CDR1 SQVTM, CDR2 ANQGSEA. The CDR3 DNA follows: TGCAGCGTTACCGGACAAGGCTCCTACGAGCAGTACTTC. Protein sequence: CSVTGQGSYEQYF.

V and J are TRBV5-4 and TRBJ1-4, with unresolved D. Per germline, CDR1 SGHNT and CDR2 YYREEE (reference sequence). V was cut by 1 base and J by 4 bases, with 11 bases left in between. The CDR3 is 15 amino acids. The CDR3 here is CASSLWALVNEKLFF. CDR3 sequence (DNA): TGTGCCAGCAGCTTGTGGGCTCTAGTTAATGAAAAACTGTTTTTT.

The rearrangement links TRBV9 to TRBJ1-3, with D possibly TRBD1 on 6 matching bases. The CDR3 covers 13 residues. CDR1 is SGDLS and CDR2 is YYNGEE in the germline V gene. Trimming pared 0 bases from V and 9 bases from J, leaving 10 bases between. The CDR3 is CASSVGLGGTIYF. CDR3 nucleotide sequence: TGTGCCAGCAGCGTAGGGTTAGGGGGCACCATATATTTT.

V and J are TRBV19 and TRBJ1-5; 8 nucleotides align to TRBD1. Germline V gene lookup returns CDR1 LNHDA and CDR2 SQIVND (reference sequence). J lost 6 bases, V lost 0 bases, and 7 bases had no gene match. The CDR3 runs 16 residues. The CDR3 protein is CASSIDLTGGAQPQHF. CDR3 nucleotide sequence: TGTGCCAGTAGTATAGATTTAACAGGGGGAGCTCAGCCCCAGCATTTT. The complete variable domain, with remaining parts taken from reference TRBV19 and TRBJ1-5, reads DGGITQSPKYLFRKEGQNVTLSCEQNLNHDAMYWYRQDPGQGLRLIYYSQIVNDFQKGDIAEGYSVSREKKESFPLTVTSAQKNPTAFYLCASSIDLTGGAQPQHFGDGTRLSIL.

The chain joins TRBV7-9 to TRBJ2-6; weak D call: TRBD1 (6 bases). The CDR3 consists of 19 residues. Trimming pared 3 bases from V and 1 base from J, leaving 19 bases between. Germline values: CDR1 SEHNR, CDR2 FQNEAQ (reference sequence). The CDR3 protein is CASSLTGLSLRSGANVLTF. The CDR3 bases are TGTGCCAGCAGCTTGACAGGTCTCTCGCTAAGGTCTGGGGCCAACGTCCTGACTTTC. Using reference TRBV7-9 and TRBJ2-6 for the parts outside the CDR3, the full variable domain is DTGVSQNPRHKITKRGQNVTFRCDPISEHNRLYWYRQTLGQGPEFLTYFQNEAQLEKSRLLSDRFSAERPKGSFSTLEIQRTEQGDSAMYLCASSLTGLSLRSGANVLTFGAGSRLTVL.